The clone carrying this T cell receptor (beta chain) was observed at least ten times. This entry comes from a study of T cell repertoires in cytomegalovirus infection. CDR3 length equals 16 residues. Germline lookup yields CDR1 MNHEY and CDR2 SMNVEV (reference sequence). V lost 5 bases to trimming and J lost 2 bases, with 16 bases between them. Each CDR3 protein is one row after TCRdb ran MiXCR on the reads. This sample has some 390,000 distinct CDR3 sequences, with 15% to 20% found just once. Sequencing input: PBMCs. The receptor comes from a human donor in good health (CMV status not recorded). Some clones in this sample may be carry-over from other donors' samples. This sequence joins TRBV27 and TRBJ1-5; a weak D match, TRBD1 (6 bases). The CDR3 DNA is TGTGCCAGCAGTGCCTTACAGGGTAGGGGCAATCAGCCCCAGCATTTT. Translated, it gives CASSALQGRGNQPQHF.